This T cell receptor (beta chain) was obtained from a study of CD8 T cells in ankylosing spondylitis. Study results and limitations: Made up of fewer than ten highly homologous variants, a TCR beta motif appeared characteristic of ankylosing spondylitis blood. There was reportedly significant enrichment of clones that were disease-linked in matched ankylosing spondylitis synovial fluid.

CDR1 MNHEY and CDR2 SMNVEV come from the germline V gene (reference sequence). This CDR3 is 18 amino acids long. V was trimmed by 0 bases and J by 0 bases, leaving 15 bases between them. Quantitative 5'-RACE was performed with molecular barcodes, and it yielded the TCR beta libraries. Each CDR3 protein is one row after TCRdb ran MiXCR on the 5' RACE reads. There are around 440,000 distinct CDR3 sequences in the sample; about 15% occur only once, and 0.85% to 1.3% lies in the top ten. Concerning this clonotype itself: Its specificity is not known.

The source of this sequence is a male donor with ankylosing spondylitis. The chain combines TRBV27 with TRBJ1-5; D uncertain. Sequencing was performed on blood, either unsorted or a sorted T cell fraction (not recorded which). For the CDR3, the DNA is TGTGCCAGCAGTTTATCGGGTCCCATCGGAAATAGCAATCAGCCCCAGCATTTT. Amino acid sequence: CASSLSGPIGNSNQPQHF.